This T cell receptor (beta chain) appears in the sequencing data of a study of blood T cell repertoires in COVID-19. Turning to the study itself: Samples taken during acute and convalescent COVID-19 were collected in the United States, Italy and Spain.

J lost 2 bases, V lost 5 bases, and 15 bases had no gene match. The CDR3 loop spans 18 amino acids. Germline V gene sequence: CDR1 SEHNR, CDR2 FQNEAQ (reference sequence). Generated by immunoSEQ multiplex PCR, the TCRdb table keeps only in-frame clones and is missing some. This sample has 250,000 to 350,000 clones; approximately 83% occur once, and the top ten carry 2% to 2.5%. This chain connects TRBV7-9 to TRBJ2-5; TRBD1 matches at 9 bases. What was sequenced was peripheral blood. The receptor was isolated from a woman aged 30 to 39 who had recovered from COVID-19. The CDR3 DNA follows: TGTGCCAGCAGCCCATCATACCCCGGGACAGGGACACAAGAGACCCAGTACTTC. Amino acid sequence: CASSPSYPGTGTQETQYF.